This paragraph reports one TCR beta chain. What it recognizes is unknown. The data were taken from a study of regulatory dendritic cells for organ transplantation. With 6 bases removed from V and 6 bases from J, the gap between germline ends came to 18 bases. Per the germline V gene, CDR1 is SEHNR and CDR2 is FQNEAQ (reference sequence). The CDR3 sequence is 15 residues long. Allogeneic regulatory or mature dendritic cells were co-cultured for roughly five days with CFSE-labeled sorted T cells at 1:10. General study points: Mature dendritic cells appeared to drive more memory CD8+ clonal expansion than regulatory ones. The authors noted considerable between-person heterogeneity in alloreactive memory CD8+ cells.

This table comes from immunoSEQ multiplex PCR, and its TCRdb copy is limited to in-frame clones, with some not included. The sample records 12,000 or so clones, around two thirds being singletons. The gene calls are TRBV7-9 and TRBJ2-1; D perhaps matches TRBD1 (6 bases). Material for sequencing was naive CD8+ T cells from blood cultured with dendritic cells. Subset given: CD45RA+ naive T cells. The TCR comes from a human donor in good health. Here the CDR3 DNA reads TGTGCCAGCAGTCCTCCGGTACAGGGTTTCAATGAGCAGTTCTTC. It encodes CASSPPVQGFNEQFF.